The 25 T cell receptor beta chains below come from one sample, sequenced in a study of CD8 T cells in ankylosing spondylitis. TCRdb called the 5' RACE reads again in MiXCR, with one record for every CDR3 protein. The data contain around 340,000 distinct CDR3 sequences, 14% to 15% of them singletons. The sample consisted of blood, either unsorted or a sorted T cell fraction (not recorded which). The source of these receptors is a male donor with ankylosing spondylitis or in good health (not recorded which).

The J gene is TRBJ1-6, the V gene TRBV9, with a tentative D call TRBD1 (6 bases). Germline lookup yields CDR1 SGDLS and CDR2 YYNGEE. V was clipped by 3 bases and J by 7 bases, with 11 bases between them. The CDR3 sequence is 14 residues long. CDR3 DNA sequence: TGTGCCAGCAGCGCCCGGGACACCAATTCACCCCTCCACTTT. This sequence encodes CASSARDTNSPLHF.

This sequence joins TRBV3-1 and TRBJ2-1; TRBD1 matches at 8 bases. The CDR3 length is 16 residues. V lost 3 bases and J lost 6; bases outside the gene matches: 10. Per the germline V gene, CDR1 is LGHDT and CDR2 is YNNKEL (reference sequence). In DNA form, the CDR3 reads TGTGCCAGCAGCCACCGGACAGGGCTAAGGGCCAATGAGCAGTTCTTC. Its translation is CASSHRTGLRANEQFF.

This rearrangement joins TRBV10-3 to TRBJ2-5; perhaps D is TRBD1 or TRBD2 (6 bases each). Germline CDR1 is ENHRY and CDR2 is SYGVKD. V lost 2 bases and J lost 4, with 11 bases in between. This CDR3 region has 14 residues. CDR3 loop: CAISEARGGETQYF. The CDR3 bases are TGTGCCATCAGTGAGGCCAGGGGAGGAGAGACCCAGTACTTC.

This clonotype was detected a few times. This chain connects TRBV15 to TRBJ1-1; 7 positions agree with TRBD1. With 0 bases clipped from V and 5 bases from J, the junction kept 12 bases outside the gene matches. The CDR3 is made up of 17 amino acids. The germline V gene has CDR1 LNHNV and CDR2 YYDKDF (reference sequence). CDR3 amino acids: CATSRDPLTGLGTEAFF. For the CDR3, the DNA is TGTGCCACCAGCAGAGATCCTTTGACAGGGCTGGGGACTGAAGCTTTCTTT.

This clonotype was detected ten times or more. The chain uses TRBV6-5 and TRBJ2-2; 8 bases map to TRBD2. Germline-derived CDR1 and CDR2 are MNHEY and SVGAGI. The V gene end was trimmed by 5 bases and the J gene end by 5 bases; junction bases not matched to a gene: 10. There are 16 residues in the CDR3. The CDR3 spells CASSTHGERGTGELFF. The CDR3 DNA reads as TGTGCCAGCAGTACTCACGGGGAGCGGGGGACCGGGGAGCTGTTTTTT.

This clonotype was seen many times. The chain joins TRBV5-1 to TRBJ2-3, with D perhaps TRBD1 or TRBD2 (5 bases each). Germline-derived CDR1 and CDR2 are SGHRS and YFSETQ. V dropped 7 bases and J dropped 0 bases, with 15 bases sitting between them. The CDR3 has 15 amino acids. CDR3 nucleotides: TGCGCCAGCCACGTTCCGGGACGGAGCACAGATACGCAGTATTTT. It is translated as CASHVPGRSTDTQYF.

There are a few counts of this clonotype. The genes are TRBV29-1 and TRBJ1-2, with 8 nucleotides matching TRBD1. The CDR3 contains 12 residues. In germline, CDR1 is SQVTM, CDR2 ANQGSEA. After removal of 8 bases from V and 7 bases from J, the junction contained 9 bases not matched to a gene. The CDR3: CSIRGQGAGYTF. The DNA for the CDR3 is TGCAGCATCCGAGGACAGGGAGCTGGCTACACCTTC.

The gene calls are TRBV7-9 and TRBJ1-2; possible D gene TRBD1, 5 bases. Trimming pared 3 bases from V and 6 bases from J, leaving 11 bases between. Germline V CDR1 and CDR2: SEHNR, FQNEAQ (reference sequence). There are 13 residues in the CDR3. The CDR3 nucleotides are TGTGCCAGCAGCTTGCAGGGTCGGGATGGCTACACCTTC. Translating gives CASSLQGRDGYTF.

CDR3 sequence reads: CASSSIDSYEQYF. In nucleotides, the CDR3 is TGTGCCAGCAGTTCAATCGATTCCTACGAGCAGTACTTC. V and J are TRBV12-3 or TRBV12-4 and TRBJ2-7; no clear D. Trimming left V 4 bases short and J 1 base short, with 8 bases between. The CDR3 is made up of 13 amino acids.

The chain is built from TRBV6-5 and TRBJ1-1; D gene ambiguous. The germline CDR1 and CDR2 sequences are MNHEY and SVGAGI. This CDR3 is 14 amino acids long. Trimming pared 4 bases from V and 1 base from J, leaving 10 bases between. In DNA form, the CDR3 reads TGTGCCAGCAGTTCGTCTTCGTCGAACACTGAAGCTTTCTTT. This gives the protein CASSSSSSNTEAFF.

This clonotype was recorded a few times. The V gene is TRBV5-1, the J gene TRBJ1-1; D is possibly TRBD1 (6 bases). This CDR3 contains 14 residues. The V and J ends lost 3 bases and 1 base respectively, with 10 bases between them. CDR1 and CDR2 (germline): SGHRS, YFSETQ. The CDR3 bases are TGCGCCAGCAGCTGGGGGACACAGAACACTGAAGCTTTCTTT. Translated, it gives CASSWGTQNTEAFF.

This chain joins TRBV6-1 and TRBJ2-2, with 12 bases lining up with TRBD1. CDR1 MNHNS and CDR2 SASEGT come from the germline V gene. This CDR3 region has 16 residues. Trimming cost V 7 bases and J 5 bases; bases outside gene matches: 8. CDR3 DNA: TGTGCCAGCAAAGCGGGACAGGGGGCGAGGACCGGGGAGCTGTTTTTT. Its translation is CASKAGQGARTGELFF.

This clonotype was seen more than once but under ten times. V gene TRBV5-1 combines with J gene TRBJ2-3; 8 nucleotides agree with TRBD1. The V gene's germline CDR1 is SGHRS and CDR2 YFSETQ. The CDR3 is made up of 14 amino acids. Losses at the gene ends were 4 bases for V and 5 bases for J; bases not matched to a gene: 6. The CDR3 reads CASSAGQAGDTQYF. The DNA of the CDR3 is TGCGCCAGCAGCGCGGGACAGGCGGGAGATACGCAGTATTTT.

The rearrangement links TRBV7-2 to TRBJ1-5; D is unresolved. This CDR3 has 12 residues. The germline V gene encodes CDR1 SGHTA and CDR2 FQGNSA. Trimming shortened V by 5 bases and J by 4 bases, and 6 bases separated the two germline ends. The CDR3 bases are TGTGCCAGCAGCCGTACTAATCAGCCCCAGCATTTT. It codes for CASSRTNQPQHF.

In this sample, this clonotype turned up many times. J is TRBJ2-1 and V is TRBV29-1, with D possibly being TRBD2 (5 bases). Germline assignment: CDR1 SQVTM and CDR2 ANQGSEA. The V end was cut by 2 bases, the J end by 9 bases, with 20 bases between. The CDR3 covers 15 residues. The DNA of the CDR3 is TGCAGCGTTGAAACGTTAGAGGGTGGTCCGATTGAGCAGTTCTTC. Translation gives CSVETLEGGPIEQFF.

The J gene is TRBJ2-3, the V gene TRBV7-2, with TRBD2 matching 12 bases. The germline gives CDR1 SGHTA, CDR2 FQGNSA. J lost 5 bases, V lost 0 bases, and 3 bases had no gene match. The CDR3 is made up of 16 amino acids. The CDR3 is CASSLARGLAGDTQYF. DNA for the CDR3: TGTGCCAGCAGCTTAGCGCGGGGACTAGCGGGAGATACGCAGTATTTT.

This clonotype was detected ten times or more. The chain carries TRBV29-1 and TRBJ1-2; 8 bases align to TRBD1. CDR1 and CDR2 from the germline V gene are SQVTM and ANQGSEA. J lost 5 bases, V lost 0 bases, and 2 bases had no gene match. The CDR3 spans 13 residues. The chain's CDR3 is CSVEDHRGYGYTF. The CDR3 DNA reads TGCAGCGTTGAAGATCACAGGGGGTATGGCTACACCTTC.

The chain recombines TRBV20-1 with TRBJ2-4; D is ambiguous. The CDR3 has 14 residues. V lost 6 bases and J lost 0, with 12 bases in between. The germline CDR1 and CDR2 sequences are DFQATT and SNEGSKA (reference sequence). As DNA, the CDR3 is TGCAGTGCCCCCCAGGAACTAGCCAAAAACATTCAGTACTTC. This gives the protein CSAPQELAKNIQYF.

V is TRBV19 and J is TRBJ1-1, with a possible D match to TRBD1 (6 bases). This CDR3 is built from 13 residues. Trimming removed 6 bases at V and 5 bases at J, with 13 bases between. Germline CDR1 reads LNHDA; CDR2 reads SQIVND (reference sequence). CDR3 DNA: TGTGCCAGTAGAGGGCCCGGGACAACTGAAGCTTTCTTT. The encoded protein is CASRGPGTTEAFF.

V and J are TRBV9 and TRBJ1-2; 7 bases line up with TRBD1. Germline-derived CDR1 and CDR2 are SGDLS and YYNGEE. The CDR3 has 14 residues. Losses at the gene ends were 3 bases for V and 8 bases for J; bases not matched to a gene: 10. The CDR3 is CASSGGTAPGGYTF. The CDR3 DNA is TGTGCCAGCAGCGGCGGGACAGCTCCGGGGGGCTACACCTTC.

The chain joins TRBV6-6 to TRBJ1-4; D is uncertain. The CDR3 contains 13 residues. Trimming removed 2 bases at V and 8 bases at J, with 9 bases between. From germline, CDR1 is MNHNY and CDR2 SVGAGI (reference sequence). CDR3 in amino acids: CASSYERLEKLFF. The DNA of the CDR3 is TGTGCCAGCAGTTACGAGCGCCTCGAAAAACTGTTTTTT.

This chain links TRBV12-3 or TRBV12-4 with TRBJ1-2; no definite D call. The V end was cut by 5 bases, the J end by 4 bases, with 11 bases between. The CDR3 contains 13 residues. CDR3 protein: CASSRQTGYGYTF. The DNA of the CDR3 is TGTGCCAGCAGTCGCCAGACGGGCTATGGCTACACCTTC.

The V gene is TRBV12-3 or TRBV12-4, the J gene TRBJ2-7; possibly TRBD1 for D (6 bases). This CDR3 has 13 residues. V was trimmed by 4 bases and J by 4 bases, leaving 11 bases between them. The CDR3 coding sequence is TGTGCCAGCAGTTCAATGGGGGCGTACGAGCAGTACTTC. Translated: CASSSMGAYEQYF.

The chain combines TRBV9 with TRBJ2-1, with TRBD2 matching 16 bases. CDR3 length: 18 amino acids. Trimming took 4 bases from V and 8 from J; bases not matched to a gene: 12. Germline values: CDR1 SGDLS, CDR2 YYNGEE. The chain's CDR3 is CASSPGLAGGGSFDEQFF. CDR3 nucleotide sequence: TGTGCCAGCAGCCCGGGACTAGCGGGAGGGGGGAGTTTTGATGAGCAGTTCTTC. The whole variable domain, remainder taken from reference TRBV9 and TRBJ2-1, is DSGVTQTPKHLITATGQRVTLRCSPRSGDLSVYWYQQSLDQGLQFLIQYYNGEERAKGNILERFSAQQFPDLHSELNLSSLELGDSALYFCASSPGLAGGGSFDEQFFGPGTRLTVL.

This clonotype occurred many times. The chain carries TRBV7-9 and TRBJ2-1; TRBD2 matches at 9 bases. CDR1 and CDR2 (germline): SEHNR, FQNEAQ (reference sequence). V lost 8 bases, J lost 5 bases, and 13 bases stayed unmatched. The CDR3 is 16 residues long. In DNA form, the CDR3 reads TGTGCCAGCTTACTTAAGGGCCAGCGGGGGGACAATGAGCAGTTCTTC. Its protein is CASLLKGQRGDNEQFF.